This TCR beta chain comes out of a study of blood T cell repertoires in COVID-19. Across the whole study: PBMCs, B-cell-depleted T cells, or T cells provided the cDNA or gDNA that made up the material.

Clones were read by immunoSEQ multiplex PCR, and TCRdb kept only the in-frame ones, dropping some. Among 110,000 to 150,000 clones listed, about 87% were seen once. V was pared by 8 bases and J by 5 bases, with 5 bases of the junction left unmatched. Per the germline V gene, CDR1 is LGHDT and CDR2 is YNNKEL (reference sequence). The CDR3 loop spans 12 amino acids. The cohort comprised adults aged 18 to 89 years residing in 24 US areas. The V gene is TRBV3-1 (or the pseudogene TRBV3-2), the J gene TRBJ2-5; 7 bases align to TRBD1. The sequence came from a man aged 55 to 69 who had recovered from COVID-19. What was sequenced was PBMCs or T cells enriched from blood (not recorded which). CDR3 loop: CASSRGFETQYF. DNA of the CDR3: TGTGCCAGCTCCAGGGGGTTTGAGACCCAGTACTTC.